These 6 T cell receptor beta chains were all obtained from the same sample, sequenced in a study of T cells in Graves' hyperthyroidism and ophthalmopathy. TCR beta CDR3 region amplification was performed from RNA transcripts. The TCR CDR3 first-round RT-PCR relied on the HTBI primer set. Each CDR3 protein gets one entry after TCRdb re-called the multiplex PCR reads with MiXCR. The sample lists 270,000 or so distinct CDR3 sequences, 25% to 30% occurring once. Sequencing was performed on blood. The source is a man in his forties with Graves' hyperthyroidism that later progressed to Graves' ophthalmopathy.

Details on this clonotype: This clone may be a read error of a much larger clone one base away. This rearrangement joins TRBV2 to TRBJ2-2; 12 nucleotides line up with TRBD2. This CDR3 comprises 16 residues. CDR1 and CDR2 from the germline V gene are SNHLY and FYNNEI. The DNA for the CDR3 is TGTGCCAGCACAGGTCTAGCGGGAGGGCCTGCCGGGGAGCAGTTTTTT. It translates to CASTGLAGGPAGEQFF.

The CDR3 loop reads CASSGLAGGPGETQYF. CDR3 in DNA: TGTGCCAGCAGCGGACTAGCGGGAGGGCCAGGGGAGACCCAGTACTTC. The chain combines TRBV9 with TRBJ2-5; 14 bases line up with TRBD2. The length of the CDR3 is 16 residues. V lost 3 bases to trimming and J lost 5 bases; unmatched junction nucleotides: 6. From germline, CDR1 is SGDLS and CDR2 YYNGEE.

At least ten counts were recorded for this clonotype. A read error may account for a junction end that differs from germline. The chain carries TRBV7-7 and TRBJ2-7, with no clear D. Germline loops: CDR1 SSHAT, CDR2 FNYEAQ (reference sequence). The CDR3 runs to 13 residues. This CDR3 reads CASSPDTDYEQYF. The CDR3 bases are TGTGCTAGCAGCCCCGATACAGACTACGAGCAGTACTTC.

There are many counts of this clonotype. Here the CDR3 DNA reads TGTGTCCTACACCTCAGCTCTGGGGCCAACGTCCTGACTTTC. Its translation is CVLHLSSGANVLTF. The J gene is TRBJ2-6, the V gene TRBV10-3; D is uncertain. The CDR3 contains 14 residues. CDR1 is ENHRY, CDR2 SYGVKD, per germline.

This clonotype was picked up many times. The chain joins TRBV7-3 to TRBJ2-2, with 7 bases aligning to TRBD2. CDR1 SGHTA and CDR2 FQGTGA come from the germline V gene. With 2 bases clipped from V and 0 bases from J, the junction kept 6 bases outside the gene matches. CDR3 length equals 17 residues. Here the CDR3 DNA reads TGTGCCAGCAGCTTAGAGTTTCTAGCGGCGAACACCGGGGAGCTGTTTTTT. It encodes CASSLEFLAANTGELFF. Full variable domain (remainder filled in from reference TRBV7-3 and TRBJ2-2): GAGVSQTPSNKVTEKGKYVELRCDPISGHTALYWYRQSLGQGPEFLIYFQGTGAADDSGLPNDRFFAVRPEGSVSTLKIQRTERGDSAVYLCASSLEFLAANTGELFFGEGSRLTVL.

In its sample, this clonotype was seen many times. The chain employs TRBV19 and TRBJ1-5, with 10 positions matching TRBD1. The junction had 8 bases not matched to a gene; V was cut back by 4 bases and J by 5 bases. The germline V gene encodes CDR1 LNHDA and CDR2 SQIVND (reference sequence). This CDR3 spans 16 amino acids. CDR3 amino acids: CASSRPGQGRHQPQHF. CDR3 nucleotide sequence: TGTGCCAGTAGTAGACCGGGACAGGGGCGCCATCAGCCCCAGCATTTT.